This TCR beta chain was obtained from a study of blood T cell repertoires in COVID-19. Whole-study context: Samples taken during acute and convalescent COVID-19 were collected in the United States, Italy and Spain. Nucleic acid was either cDNA or gDNA, and it came from T cells, B-cell-depleted T cells, or PBMCs.

V lost 6 bases, J lost 2 bases, and 2 bases stayed unmatched. This CDR3 comprises 13 residues. Germline V gene sequence: CDR1 ENHRY, CDR2 SYGVKD. Original handling: Amplification from reference gene primers served as the basis for estimated nucleated cell counts. Measured with immunoSEQ multiplex PCR; TCRdb has only the in-frame clones, and not every one. D and trimming come from the DNA, and the V and J calls and clone size come from that table. The table has about 210,000 clones, around 82% seen once. The gene calls are TRBV10-3 and TRBJ2-3; TRBD2 agrees at 7 bases. The TCR was taken from a woman aged 40 to 50 with active or convalescent COVID-19. The specimen was peripheral blood. CDR3 region: CAIRGGTTDTQYF. CDR3 coding DNA: TGTGCCATCAGGGGGGGGACCACAGATACGCAGTATTTT.